This T cell receptor beta chain was captured in a study of beta chain features in type 1 diabetes. The CDR3 is 11 residues long. The germline CDR1 and CDR2 sequences are SQVTM and ANQGSEA. V was clipped by 8 bases and J by 5 bases, with 13 bases between them. Expressed TCRB transcripts were sequenced because the isolated RNA had all been reverse transcribed beforehand. Using immunoSEQ multiplex PCR, the repertoire was profiled, and TCRdb retains in-frame clones only, with some absent. The data show 900,000 or so clones, roughly 16% seen once. The receptor was isolated from a woman between 18 and 29 years old in good health. The sample consisted of naive CD4+ T cells from blood. The rearrangement uses TRBV29-1 and TRBJ2-7; D gene ambiguous. CDR3 sequence reads: CSSEYENEQYF. The CDR3 bases are TGCAGCTCAGAATATGAGAACGAGCAGTACTTC.